This TCR beta chain emerged from a study of T-cell memory formation after mild COVID-19. Study information: TCR clusters were mostly confined to one donor each. Overall study results and limits: Certain responding clones were present in pre-infection memory, suggesting participation of cross-reactive memory. Day 37-peaking second-wave clones had unconfirmed SARS-CoV-2 specificity. For contracting clones, CD4+ ones sat mainly in CM and EM, CD8+ in EMRA.

From germline, CDR1 is SGHNT and CDR2 YYREEE (reference sequence). V shed 3 bases, J shed 2 bases, and the junction held 8 bases outside the gene matches. The length of the CDR3 is 15 residues. MiXCR, applied by TCRdb to the 5' RACE reads, yields one record per CDR3 protein. The profile shows about 560,000 distinct CDR3 sequences, approximately 15% of them singletons. As to this clonotype: As yet, its antigen is unknown.

The specimen sequenced was PBMCs or a T cell subset sorted from them (not recorded which). The TCR comes from an adult woman who had mild COVID-19 (a few samples of this study predate the infection). Cell type and time point are not known. The chain is built from TRBV5-4 and TRBJ2-7, with TRBD1 identical over 7 bases. The CDR3 DNA sequence: TGTGCCAGCAGCTCCATCAGAGGGGGCACCTACGAGCAGTACTTC. It yields the protein CASSSIRGGTYEQYF.